The sequence of this T cell receptor (beta chain) was determined in a study of identical twins. The ends were cut back, 0 bases at V and 4 bases at J, with 11 bases in the middle. The CDR3 covers 15 residues. Germline-derived CDR1 and CDR2 are LGHNA and YNFKEQ. Findings of the study overall: A lower insertion count was a feature of abundant cord blood beta clonotypes, with no such feature in memory repertoires.

In TCRdb, the 5' RACE reads were re-called with MiXCR into one record per CDR3 protein. Of some 790,000 distinct CDR3 sequences listed, about 18% are singletons. This clonotype has more than one count but fewer than ten. Its target is unknown. The same data also went into a second study, on T cells expressing NK-cell markers. Per that study: Cells sorted as CD3+CD56+NKG2C+, CD3+CD56+NKG2C- and CD3+CD56-NKG2C+ T cells supplied the TCR beta repertoires.

The receptor's source is a woman in her late teens or twenties in good health. Input material: PBMCs. The genes are TRBV4-2 and TRBJ2-3; perhaps D is TRBD1 or TRBD2 (5 bases each). The CDR3 spells CASSQDQRGADTQYF. Written as DNA, the CDR3 is TGTGCCAGCAGCCAAGATCAGCGAGGGGCAGATACGCAGTATTTT.